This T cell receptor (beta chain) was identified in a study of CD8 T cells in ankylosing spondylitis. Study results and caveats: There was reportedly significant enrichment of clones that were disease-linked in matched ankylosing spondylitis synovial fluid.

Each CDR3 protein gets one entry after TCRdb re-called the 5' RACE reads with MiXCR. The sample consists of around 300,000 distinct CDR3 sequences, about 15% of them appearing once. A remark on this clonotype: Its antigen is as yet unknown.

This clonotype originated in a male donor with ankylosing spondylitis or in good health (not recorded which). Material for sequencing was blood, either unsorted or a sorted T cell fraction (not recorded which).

The CDR3 nucleotides read TGCGCCAGCAGCCCGAAGGCGGGTAAAAGCTCCTACGAGCAGTACTTC. The encoded protein is CASSPKAGKSSYEQYF. The chain joins TRBV5-1 to TRBJ2-7; D may be TRBD2 (5 bases). V gave up 4 bases and J gave up 0 bases, with 17 bases separating them. Germline V lookup: CDR1 SGHRS, CDR2 YFSETQ. The CDR3 has 16 residues. Drawing the rest from reference TRBV5-1 and TRBJ2-7, the complete variable domain is KAGVTQTPRYLIKTRGQQVTLSCSPISGHRSVSWYQQTPGQGLQFLFEYFSETQRNKGNFPGRFSGRQFSNSRSEMNVSTLELGDSALYLCASSPKAGKSSYEQYFGPGTRLTVT.